The 17 T cell receptor beta chains in this list originate from one sample, sequenced in a study of vaccination and CD4 T cells after COVID-19. No antigens are known for them. Once obtained from cultured CD4+ T cells, the DNA was sequenced using the Oncomine TCR Beta short-read assay. TCRdb recomputed calls from the PCR reads with MiXCR, one row per CDR3 protein. The table includes about 12,000 distinct CDR3 sequences, roughly four fifths detected once. The treatment here: roughly ten-day PBMC culture with coronavirus spike peptide pools or control peptides (ViraFEST assay). The specimen was CD4+ T cells from blood, cultured in vitro. The receptors originated from a human donor who had recovered from COVID-19.

The rearrangement uses TRBV6-5 and TRBJ1-1; D perhaps matches TRBD1 (6 bases). The CDR3 is 17 amino acids. Per the germline V gene, CDR1 is MNHEY and CDR2 is SVGAGI. Trimming shortened V by 0 bases and J by 6 bases, and 20 bases separated the two germline ends. CDR3 residues: CASSYSWGANERAEAFF. The DNA of the CDR3 is TGTGCCAGCAGTTACTCGTGGGGGGCCAACGAACGGGCTGAAGCTTTCTTT.

There are a few counts of this clonotype. This chain joins TRBV6-1 and TRBJ1-2; D perhaps matches TRBD1 (5 bases). The V end lost 4 bases, the J end lost 4 bases, and 13 bases lay between the germline ends. The CDR3 loop spans 14 amino acids. The germline V gene has CDR1 MNHNS and CDR2 SASEGT. The CDR3, as DNA: TGTGCCAGCAGTGGGGGGGTAGGGGCCTATGGCTACACCTTC. Translation gives CASSGGVGAYGYTF.

Only a few counts were recorded for this clonotype. The chain has TRBV20-1 and TRBJ1-2; D is unclear. Germline V gene sequence: CDR1 DFQATT, CDR2 SNEGSKA (reference sequence). The CDR3 spans 15 residues. The V and J ends lost 4 bases and 4 bases respectively, with 19 bases between them. The CDR3 nucleotides are TGCAGTGCTACGGACTCCGGGCCCCGGGGCTATGGCTACACCTTC. Amino acid sequence: CSATDSGPRGYGYTF.

The chain is built from TRBV5-1 and TRBJ1-5, with D possibly matching TRBD1 (6 bases). The CDR3 has 16 amino acids. CDR1 SGHRS and CDR2 YFSETQ come from the germline V gene. Trimming stripped 4 bases from V and 4 bases from J, with 18 bases between. The CDR3 coding sequence is TGCGCCAGCAGCCAAGGGGCAGGGGATGGGAATCAGCCCCAGCATTTT. Its translation: CASSQGAGDGNQPQHF.

V is TRBV14 and J is TRBJ1-2, with no clear D. In germline, CDR1 is SGHDN, CDR2 FVKESK. Trimming removed 6 bases from V and 2 bases from J, with 10 bases in between. There are 13 residues in the CDR3. The CDR3, as DNA: TGTGCCAGCAGTCATGACACGAACTATGGCTACACCTTC. Translation: CASSHDTNYGYTF.

The chain employs TRBV20-1 and TRBJ1-1, with 9 bases aligning to TRBD1. Germline V gives CDR1 DFQATT, CDR2 SNEGSKA (reference sequence). The junction had 10 bases not matched to a gene; V was cut back by 5 bases and J by 0 bases. CDR3 size: 16 residues. Written as DNA, the CDR3 is TGCAGTGCTTTGGCGGGACAGGGCCCATTGAACACTGAAGCTTTCTTT. This translates into CSALAGQGPLNTEAFF.

J is TRBJ1-2 and V is TRBV11-2; D remains ambiguous. Trimming removed 3 bases from V and 8 bases from J, with 10 bases in between. Germline CDR1 and CDR2: SGHAT and FQNNGV. The CDR3 contains 12 residues. DNA for the CDR3: TGTGCCAGCAGCTTTTCAGTTTTGGGCTACACCTTC. Encoded protein: CASSFSVLGYTF. Full variable domain (remainder filled in from reference TRBV11-2 and TRBJ1-2): EAGVAQSPRYKIIEKRQSVAFWCNPISGHATLYWYQQILGQGPKLLIQFQNNGVVDDSQLPKDRFSAERLKGVDSTLKIQPAKLEDSAVYLCASSFSVLGYTFGSGTRLTVV.

In its sample, this clonotype ranks as medium-sized. The chain has TRBV6-1 and TRBJ1-2; D gene ambiguous. V was trimmed by 4 bases and J by 6 bases, leaving 12 bases between them. The CDR3 is made up of 13 amino acids. CDR1 is MNHNS, CDR2 SASEGT, per germline. In nucleotides, the CDR3 is TGTGCCAGCAGTGTCGGCCACAGCGATGGCTACACCTTC. Its translation: CASSVGHSDGYTF.

The chain has TRBV20-1 and TRBJ2-1; 8 nucleotides match TRBD2. The CDR3 extends over 14 amino acids. CDR1 DFQATT and CDR2 SNEGSKA come from the germline V gene (reference sequence). With 6 bases clipped from V and 6 bases from J, the junction kept 10 bases outside the gene matches. The CDR3 sequence is CSAGREADTNEQFF. For the CDR3, the DNA is TGCAGTGCGGGGCGGGAGGCCGATACCAATGAGCAGTTCTTC.

The J gene is TRBJ1-6, the V gene TRBV12-3 or TRBV12-4; TRBD1 is a possible D gene (5 bases). This CDR3 contains 15 residues. Trimming pared 6 bases from V and 5 bases from J, leaving 14 bases between. The CDR3 bases are TGTGCCAGCAGCCCCCAGACAGTCGATAATTCACCCCTCCACTTT. Its protein product is CASSPQTVDNSPLHF.

The genes are TRBV9 and TRBJ2-7; D unresolved. The germline CDR1 and CDR2 sequences are SGDLS and YYNGEE. Trimming took off 0 bases at V and 1 base at J, with 8 bases between the two ends. This CDR3 contains 14 residues. The CDR3 sequence: CASSVEGRSYEQYF. In DNA form, the CDR3 reads TGTGCCAGCAGCGTAGAGGGCAGATCCTACGAGCAGTACTTC. Looking up the rest from reference TRBV9 and TRBJ2-7 gives the full variable domain: DSGVTQTPKHLITATGQRVTLRCSPRSGDLSVYWYQQSLDQGLQFLIQYYNGEERAKGNILERFSAQQFPDLHSELNLSSLELGDSALYFCASSVEGRSYEQYFGPGTRLTVT.

J is TRBJ1-6 and V is TRBV27; the D is unclear. The CDR3 has 16 residues. Trimming took off 5 bases at V and 7 bases at J, with 18 bases between the two ends. CDR1 and CDR2 (germline): MNHEY, SMNVEV (reference sequence). CDR3: CASSGSLRHPNSPLHF. The CDR3 bases are TGTGCCAGCAGTGGGTCGTTAAGGCACCCCAATTCACCCCTCCACTTT.

The chain joins TRBV20-1 to TRBJ2-3, with TRBD2 matching over 7 bases. Germline values: CDR1 DFQATT, CDR2 SNEGSKA (reference sequence). J gave up 6 bases and V 0 bases, and 15 bases lay outside the gene matches. The CDR3 has 17 residues. The CDR3 sequence: CSARDPLRSSGVDTQYF. As DNA, the CDR3 is TGCAGTGCTAGAGATCCCCTCCGATCTAGCGGTGTTGATACGCAGTATTTT.

V and J are TRBV12-3 or TRBV12-4 and TRBJ1-1, with 7 bases lining up with TRBD1. The CDR3 spans 15 residues. The trim removed 4 bases at V and 0 bases at J, leaving 5 bases unmatched. The CDR3 sequence: CASSSLQGMNTEAFF. CDR3 bases: TGTGCCAGCAGTTCCCTACAGGGGATGAACACTGAAGCTTTCTTT.

The rearrangement links TRBV28 to TRBJ2-5; 11 bases map to TRBD1. This CDR3 contains 15 residues. Germline V gene sequence: CDR1 MDHEN, CDR2 SYDVKM. J lost 4 bases, V lost 5 bases, and 6 bases had no gene match. This chain's CDR3 is CASSLLGTGGETQYF. The CDR3 bases are TGTGCCAGCAGTCTGTTAGGGACAGGGGGAGAGACCCAGTACTTC.

The chain recombines TRBV29-1 with TRBJ1-2; D not certain. The CDR3 runs 12 residues. The germline CDR1 and CDR2 sequences are SQVTM and ANQGSEA. Trimming removed 4 bases at V and 5 bases at J, with 11 bases between. CDR3: CSVGTELYGYTF. The CDR3 bases are TGCAGCGTTGGGACGGAGCTTTATGGCTACACCTTC.

V and J are TRBV7-2 and TRBJ2-7; TRBD2 agrees at 9 bases. There are 15 residues in the CDR3. Unmatched junction bases numbered 11, after V lost 6 bases and J lost 5 bases. Germline V gives CDR1 SGHTA, CDR2 FQGNSA. Here the CDR3 reads CASRRAGGGRDEQYF. CDR3 in DNA: TGTGCCAGCAGACGAGCGGGAGGCGGCCGGGACGAGCAGTACTTC.